This entry describes one TCR beta chain. These data come from a study of identifying expanded T cells in peripheral blood. Produced via immunoSEQ multiplex PCR; TCRdb's table is partial and in-frame only. The sample carries approximately 100,000 clones, 88% recorded once. J was trimmed by 6 bases and V by 8 bases; bases with no gene match: 0. The CDR3 is made up of 11 amino acids. CDR1 is MGHDK, CDR2 SYGVNS, per germline. The chain couples TRBV25-1 to TRBJ2-3; TRBD2 agrees at 9 bases. The receptor was isolated from a person between 18 and 75 years old in good health. Sequencing used blood. The CDR3, as DNA: TGTGCCAGCGGACTAGCGGATACGCAGTATTTT. Protein product: CASGLADTQYF. The entire variable domain, with the rest obtained from reference TRBV25-1 and TRBJ2-3, is as follows: EADIYQTPRYLVIGTGKKITLECSQTMGHDKMYWYQQDPGMELHLIHYSYGVNSTEKGDLSSESTVSRIRTEHFPLTLESARPSHTSQYLCASGLADTQYFGPGTRLTVL.